These 28 T cell receptor beta chains share one sample of origin, sequenced in a study of OX40 agonist ivuxolimab in advanced cancers. Only in-frame clones appear in the TCRdb table, and some are missing; sequencing was by immunoSEQ multiplex PCR. The table includes 60,000 to 70,000 clones, 75% to 90% detected once. Sequenced here: CD4+ or CD8+ T cells sorted from blood, sampled in a trial of the OX40 agonist ivuxolimab. The receptors derive from an adult with an advanced solid tumor such as melanoma, head and neck, liver or kidney cancer.

The J gene is TRBJ2-3, the V gene TRBV5-1; D is tentatively TRBD1 or TRBD2 (5 bases each). The CDR3 length is 15 residues. V dropped 1 base and J dropped 2 bases, with 11 bases sitting between them. Germline CDR1 and CDR2: SGHRS and YFSETQ. CDR3 coding DNA: TGCGCCAGCAGCTTGCAGAGGGGATACACAGATACGCAGTATTTT. Amino acid sequence: CASSLQRGYTDTQYF.

This chain links TRBV5-1 with TRBJ2-2; a possible D gene is TRBD2 (6 bases). Trimming stripped 4 bases from V and 3 bases from J, with 10 bases between. This CDR3 is 14 amino acids long. CDR1 and CDR2 from the germline V gene are SGHRS and YFSETQ. The CDR3 coding sequence is TGCGCCAGCAGCAGCGGGCGATACACCGGGGAGCTGTTTTTT. This sequence encodes CASSSGRYTGELFF.

Many counts were recorded for this clone. The rearrangement uses TRBV5-4 and TRBJ1-2; D may be TRBD1 (5 bases). Trimming shortened V by 4 bases and J by 4 bases, and 5 bases separated the two germline ends. The CDR3 totals 11 residues. Germline CDR1 SGHNT, CDR2 YYREEE (reference sequence). This CDR3 reads CASSGGYGYTF. In nucleotides, the CDR3 is TGTGCCAGCAGCGGGGGCTATGGCTACACCTTC.

CDR3 sequence (DNA): TGTGCCATCCGTTCCGATTCCTATGGCTACACCTTC. The encoded protein is CAIRSDSYGYTF. The chain uses TRBV10-3 and TRBJ1-2; D remains unclear. Germline assignment: CDR1 ENHRY and CDR2 SYGVKD. This CDR3 is 12 amino acids long. The ends were cut back, 8 bases at V and 4 bases at J, with 11 bases in the middle.

The chain recombines TRBV18 with TRBJ2-3, with D possibly being TRBD1 or TRBD2 (6 bases each). V was trimmed by 2 bases and J by 3 bases, leaving 12 bases between them. This CDR3 has 15 residues. Germline V gene lookup returns CDR1 KGHSH and CDR2 LQKENI. The CDR3 DNA reads TGTGCCAGCTCACCAAGGGGGGAGAGGACAGATACGCAGTATTTT. Translating it yields CASSPRGERTDTQYF. The complete variable domain, with remaining parts taken from reference TRBV18 and TRBJ2-3, reads NAGVMQNPRHLVRRRGQEARLRCSPMKGHSHVYWYRQLPEEGLKFMVYLQKENIIDESGMPKERFSAEFPKEGPSILRIQQVVRGDSAAYFCASSPRGERTDTQYFGPGTRLTVL.

This chain links TRBV9 with TRBJ2-3; TRBD1 might be the D (6 bases). CDR1 is SGDLS, CDR2 YYNGEE, per germline. The CDR3 is 14 amino acids. Deletions cut 2 bases from V and 6 bases from J, with 13 bases between. The CDR3 DNA follows: TGTGCCAGCAGCGTCAACAGGGCTCGGGATACGCAGTATTTT. It yields the protein CASSVNRARDTQYF.

Remarks on this clone: The same CDR3 is also encoded by other DNA sequences in this sample. This chain connects TRBV6-5 to TRBJ1-6, with 7 bases fitting TRBD1. CDR3 length: 14 residues. CDR1 and CDR2 from the germline V gene are MNHEY and SVGAGI. V was clipped by 6 bases and J by 3 bases; unmatched bases: 2. The CDR3 spells CASRTGLYNSPLHF. The CDR3 DNA sequence: TGTGCCAGCAGGACAGGGCTCTATAATTCACCCCTCCACTTT.

The chain couples TRBV2 to TRBJ1-1; possibly TRBD1 for D (5 bases). CDR3 length: 11 amino acids. CDR1 and CDR2 (germline): SNHLY, FYNNEI. V shed 8 bases and J shed 13 bases, with 17 bases lying between them. CDR3 nucleotide sequence: TGTGCCAGCCGACCAGACGGGACGGTTTTCTTT. This encodes CASRPDGTVFF.

The J gene is TRBJ1-1, the V gene TRBV5-1; the D is unclear. CDR1 and CDR2 from the germline V gene are SGHRS and YFSETQ. With 0 bases removed from V and 3 bases from J, the gap between germline ends came to 9 bases. CDR3 length: 14 amino acids. In nucleotides, the CDR3 is TGCGCCAGCAGCTTGGTACATGCGGACACTGAAGCTTTCTTT. Translating gives CASSLVHADTEAFF.

This rearrangement joins TRBV7-2 to TRBJ2-7; 12 bases fit TRBD2. The CDR3 is 17 amino acids. V dropped 1 base and J dropped 6; count of bases not matched to a gene: 10. Germline V gene data show CDR1 as SGHTA and CDR2 as FQGNSA. CDR3 DNA: TGTGCCAGCAGCTTAGAGACAACTAGCGGGAGGCCGGGCGAGCAGTACTTC. Translated: CASSLETTSGRPGEQYF. The full variable domain, in which reference TRBV7-2 and TRBJ2-7 provide the parts outside the CDR3, is GAGVSQSPSNKVTEKGKDVELRCDPISGHTALYWYRQSLGQGLEFLIYFQGNSAPDKSGLPSDRFSAERTGGSVSTLTIQRTQQEDSAVYLCASSLETTSGRPGEQYFGPGTRLTVT.

In this sample, this clone turned up once. V and J are TRBV5-1 and TRBJ2-1; 11 bases fit TRBD2. J lost 4 bases, V lost 4 bases, and 4 bases had no gene match. The CDR3 loop spans 15 amino acids. CDR1 SGHRS and CDR2 YFSETQ come from the germline V gene. CDR3 sequence reads: CASSAGTSGYNEQFF. The CDR3 coding sequence is TGCGCCAGCAGCGCCGGGACTAGCGGATACAATGAGCAGTTCTTC. The complete variable domain, with remaining parts taken from reference TRBV5-1 and TRBJ2-1, reads KAGVTQTPRYLIKTRGQQVTLSCSPISGHRSVSWYQQTPGQGLQFLFEYFSETQRNKGNFPGRFSGRQFSNSRSEMNVSTLELGDSALYLCASSAGTSGYNEQFFGPGTRLTVL.

The rearrangement joins TRBV7-2 to TRBJ2-7; D perhaps matches TRBD2 (5 bases). Germline CDR1 and CDR2: SGHTA and FQGNSA. The CDR3 runs to 13 residues. V was clipped by 1 base and J by 7 bases, with 11 bases between them. The CDR3 sequence is CASSLGGLREQYF. In DNA form, the CDR3 reads TGTGCCAGCAGCTTAGGAGGGCTGCGGGAGCAGTACTTC.

The chain carries TRBV5-6 and TRBJ2-1; 9 bases match TRBD2. The germline gives CDR1 SGHDT, CDR2 YYEEEE. With 0 bases clipped from V and 9 bases from J, the junction kept 7 bases outside the gene matches. CDR3 length: 15 amino acids. The CDR3 region has the DNA TGTGCCAGCAGCTTGGGGCGGGAGGGATACCGTGAGCAGTTCTTC. Its protein product is CASSLGREGYREQFF.

This chain links TRBV2 with TRBJ2-3; tentative D call: TRBD1 (6 bases). The CDR3 totals 13 residues. Germline CDR1 is SNHLY and CDR2 is FYNNEI. The ends were cut back, 7 bases at V and 3 bases at J, with 11 bases in the middle. The CDR3 bases are TGTGCCAGCACAGGGGATACGACAGATACGCAGTATTTT. Protein: CASTGDTTDTQYF.

V and J are TRBV30 and TRBJ1-5; D remains ambiguous. Per the germline V gene, CDR1 is GTSNPN and CDR2 is SVGIG (reference sequence). This CDR3 spans 14 amino acids. V lost 0 bases and J lost 5, with 11 bases in between. CDR3 nucleotides: TGTGCCTGGAGTGTACCGGCCCCTTATCAGCCCCAGCATTTT. Amino acids: CAWSVPAPYQPQHF. Full variable domain (rest looked up from reference TRBV30 and TRBJ1-5): SQTIHQWPATLVQPVGSPLSLECTVEGTSNPNLYWYRQAAGRGLQLLFYSVGIGQISSEVPQNLSASRPQDRQFILSSKKLLLSDSGFYLCAWSVPAPYQPQHFGDGTRLSIL.

The chain joins TRBV6-1 to TRBJ1-4; D is ambiguous. The V gene lost 5 bases and the J gene lost 4 bases, with 8 bases spanning the gap. This CDR3 contains 13 residues. The germline V gene has CDR1 MNHNS and CDR2 SASEGT. CDR3 loop: CASSYQDNEKLFF. In DNA, the CDR3 is TGTGCCAGCAGTTATCAAGATAATGAAAAACTGTTTTTT.

J is TRBJ2-1 and V is TRBV28; 13 bases align to TRBD2. V shed 7 bases and J 5 bases; nucleotides not matched to a gene: 8. The CDR3 covers 16 residues. Germline CDR1 reads MDHEN; CDR2 reads SYDVKM. CDR3 loop: CASTQRGLAGHNEQFF. The CDR3 nucleotides read TGTGCCAGCACTCAGAGGGGACTAGCGGGACACAATGAGCAGTTCTTC.

The chain couples TRBV10-3 to TRBJ2-5; 9 nucleotides line up with TRBD2. The V gene's germline CDR1 is ENHRY and CDR2 SYGVKD. V lost 11 bases to trimming and J lost 1 base; unmatched junction nucleotides: 2. CDR3 size: 12 residues. CDR3 sequence: CASAGGQETQYF. CDR3 DNA sequence: TGTGCCTCAGCGGGAGGCCAAGAGACCCAGTACTTC.

V is TRBV10-1 and J is TRBJ2-1, with D perhaps assigned TRBD1 or TRBD2 (5 bases each). The V gene's germline CDR1 is WNHNN and CDR2 SYGVQD (reference sequence). The V end was cut by 5 bases, the J end by 1 base, with 21 bases between. CDR3 length: 18 amino acids. CDR3 region: CASSPGAGWPGSYNEQFF. DNA for the CDR3: TGCGCCAGCAGTCCCGGGGCGGGTTGGCCGGGGTCCTACAATGAGCAGTTCTTC.

The rearrangement uses TRBV27 and TRBJ2-3, with D perhaps being TRBD1 or TRBD2 (5 bases each). The V end lost 0 bases, the J end lost 0 bases, and 10 bases lay between the germline ends. Germline CDR1 and CDR2: MNHEY and SMNVEV (reference sequence). This CDR3 region has 16 residues. The CDR3 DNA sequence: TGTGCCAGCAGTTTATCGGGGGTTACTAGCACAGATACGCAGTATTTT. Protein: CASSLSGVTSTDTQYF.

The V gene is TRBV7-2, the J gene TRBJ2-1; tentatively, D is TRBD1 (6 bases). This CDR3 comprises 17 residues. V was cut by 3 bases and J by 3 bases, with 18 bases left in between. The germline CDR1 and CDR2 sequences are SGHTA and FQGNSA. CDR3 in amino acids: CASSLGYGRGSYNEQFF. The DNA for the CDR3 is TGTGCCAGCAGCTTGGGTTACGGCAGGGGAAGCTACAATGAGCAGTTCTTC.

This CDR3 reads CASSLAGTANYGYTF. The CDR3 region has the DNA TGTGCCAGCAGCTTAGCCGGGACAGCTAACTATGGCTACACCTTC. The V gene is TRBV7-9, the J gene TRBJ1-2, with 7 positions matching TRBD1. Trimming removed 0 bases from V and 0 bases from J; junction bases left unmatched: 1. Germline assignment: CDR1 SEHNR and CDR2 FQNEAQ (reference sequence). The CDR3 covers 15 residues. The full variable domain, its missing parts supplied by reference TRBV7-9 and TRBJ1-2, is DTGVSQNPRHKITKRGQNVTFRCDPISEHNRLYWYRQTLGQGPEFLTYFQNEAQLEKSRLLSDRFSAERPKGSFSTLEIQRTEQGDSAMYLCASSLAGTANYGYTFGSGTRLTVV.

V usage is TRBV7-9 and J usage is TRBJ2-3; D unresolved. CDR3 length: 12 amino acids. CDR1 and CDR2 (germline): SEHNR, FQNEAQ (reference sequence). The germline V and J ends were trimmed by 5 bases and 6 bases, with 9 bases remaining between them. CDR3 loop: CASSTTPDTQYF. Written as DNA, the CDR3 is TGTGCCAGCAGCACTACTCCGGATACGCAGTATTTT.

V and J are TRBV27 and TRBJ2-2; no firm D call. Per the germline V gene, CDR1 is MNHEY and CDR2 is SMNVEV (reference sequence). V dropped 4 bases and J dropped 1 base, with 10 bases sitting between them. The CDR3 is made up of 15 amino acids. DNA of the CDR3: TGTGCCAGCAGTTACAGCCTGGGGAACACCGGGGAGCTGTTTTTT. It translates to CASSYSLGNTGELFF.

The chain employs TRBV5-4 and TRBJ1-2, with 7 bases identical to TRBD1. V dropped 2 bases and J dropped 6; count of bases not matched to a gene: 7. This CDR3 has 14 residues. Germline values: CDR1 SGHNT, CDR2 YYREEE (reference sequence). As DNA, the CDR3 is TGTGCCAGCAGCTTAACCGGGACAGACCATGGCTACACCTTC. This codes for CASSLTGTDHGYTF.

V is TRBV29-1 and J is TRBJ2-1; 14 positions agree with TRBD2. This CDR3 has 17 amino acids. Losses at the gene ends were 2 bases for V and 8 bases for J; bases not matched to a gene: 11. CDR1 SQVTM and CDR2 ANQGSEA come from the germline V gene. The CDR3 DNA follows: TGCAGCGTTGAATGGGCAGGGACTAGCGGGAGAGGGGATGAGCAGTTCTTC. Amino acids: CSVEWAGTSGRGDEQFF.

This clone was observed a single time. The chain combines TRBV7-2 with TRBJ1-5; D not resolved. V was clipped by 2 bases and J by 0 bases, with 5 bases between them. CDR1 and CDR2 (germline): SGHTA, FQGNSA. This CDR3 is 14 amino acids long. The CDR3 DNA reads TGTGCCAGCAGCTTACACGATAGCAATCAGCCCCAGCATTTT. Translated: CASSLHDSNQPQHF.

A few counts support this clone. The chain combines TRBV30 with TRBJ1-6; a weak D match, TRBD1 (5 bases). The V gene's germline CDR1 is GTSNPN and CDR2 SVGIG (reference sequence). The germline V and J ends were trimmed by 0 bases and 14 bases, with 8 bases remaining between them. There are 11 residues in the CDR3. The DNA of the CDR3 is TGTGCCTGGAGTGTAGGGGAGGCCCTCCACTTT. Translated, it gives CAWSVGEALHF.